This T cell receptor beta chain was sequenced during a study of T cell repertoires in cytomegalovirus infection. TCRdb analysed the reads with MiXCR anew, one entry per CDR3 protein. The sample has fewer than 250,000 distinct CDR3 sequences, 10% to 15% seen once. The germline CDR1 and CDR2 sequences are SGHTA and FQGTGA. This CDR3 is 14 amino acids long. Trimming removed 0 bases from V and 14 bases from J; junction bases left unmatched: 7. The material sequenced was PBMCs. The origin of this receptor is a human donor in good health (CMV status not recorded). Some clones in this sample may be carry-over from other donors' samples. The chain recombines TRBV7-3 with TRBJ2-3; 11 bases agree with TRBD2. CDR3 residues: CASSLTLTSGKPYF. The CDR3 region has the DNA TGTGCCAGCAGCTTAACCCTGACTAGCGGGAAGCCGTATTTT.